A selection of T cell receptor beta chains follows, all from one sample in a study of blood T cells in healthy people across ages. Using its own MiXCR run on the 5' RACE reads, TCRdb lists one record per CDR3 protein. The sample contains over 1,500,000 distinct CDR3 sequences, about two fifths of which appear only once. What was sequenced was blood. The receptors originated from a human donor in good health. The CDR3 runs from the conserved cysteine through the conserved F or W. A D gene is named only where the DNA matches it firmly. Size is omitted from some rows. Given values are once, few, many or a class for expanded clones.

cdr3_nt cdr3_aa j_call v_call d_call clone_size
TGTGCCAGCAGCCAAGACAGCTCTGGGGCCAACGTCCTGACTTTC CASSQDSSGANVLTF TRBJ2-6 TRBV4-3 - many
TGCAGCGTTTCAGGGGGGGGGAACTATGGCTACACCTTC CSVSGGGNYGYTF TRBJ1-2 TRBV29-1 TRBD1 -
TGTGCCAGCAGCTTAGGGGTGGGGCGCCATGAGCAGTTCTTC CASSLGVGRHEQFF TRBJ2-1 TRBV7-2 - -
TGCGCCAGCAGCCCCGACAGGAATAGCAATCAGCCCCAGCATTTT CASSPDRNSNQPQHF TRBJ1-5 TRBV4-3 - few
TGTGCCAGCAGCTCCCAGGGTGTCGGGGAACAGTTCTTC CASSSQGVGEQFF TRBJ2-1 TRBV7-2 - -
TGTGCCAGCAGCCAATATCAAACTAGCGGGAGAGAGCAGTTCTTC CASSQYQTSGREQFF TRBJ2-1 TRBV3-1 TRBD2 -
TGCAGTGCTAGAGATTGTCAAGACTGGCATAGCGAGCAGTACTTC CSARDCQDWHSEQYF TRBJ2-7 TRBV20-1 - -
TGCGCCAGCAGCCAAGACCTAGGGGGACTAGCGGGCTCCTACGAGCAGTACTTC CASSQDLGGLAGSYEQYF TRBJ2-7 TRBV4-3 TRBD2 -
TGCGCCAGCAGCCAAGTTGCTGGTCGCTCCTACAATGAGCAGTTCTTC CASSQVAGRSYNEQFF TRBJ2-1 TRBV4-3 - few
TGTGCCAGCAGCGGGAGAGGGGAACCAGGGCAGCCCCAGCATTTT CASSGRGEPGQPQHF TRBJ1-5 TRBV5-5 - once
TGCGCCAGCAGCTTGGATCCAGGTGGGGTGGAAGGCTACACCTTC CASSLDPGGVEGYTF TRBJ1-2 TRBV5-1 - few
TGCAGCGTCCGGACCCCGTACCAAGAGACCCAGTACTTC CSVRTPYQETQYF TRBJ2-5 TRBV29-1 - few
TGCAGTGCTAGAGTCGTGGGGGGCAATGAGCAGTTCTTC CSARVVGGNEQFF TRBJ2-1 TRBV20-1 - -
TGCGCCAGTTCTGTACAGGCTGACACTGAAGCTTTCTTT CASSVQADTEAFF TRBJ1-1 TRBV5-1 - -
TGCGCCAGCTCCCATACTTGGACAGAGAATGAGCAGTTCTTC CASSHTWTENEQFF TRBJ2-1 TRBV18 - -
TGTGCCTGGAGTGGGGGAGGGGGGCAGCCCCAGCATTTT CAWSGGGGQPQHF TRBJ1-5 TRBV30 - -
TGTGCCAGCAGCTTAATGCGGGGGGGGTACGGGAATGAGCAGTTCTTC CASSLMRGGYGNEQFF TRBJ2-1 TRBV7-2 TRBD2 few
TGCGCCAGCAGCCATACGGCAAACACTAATGGCTACACCTTC CASSHTANTNGYTF TRBJ1-2 TRBV4-3 - few